The 31 T cell receptor beta chains in this list originate from one sample, sequenced in a study of T cell responses to AZD1222 COVID-19 vaccine. Data came from immunoSEQ multiplex PCR; TCRdb stores just in-frame clones and leaves some out. The sample has roughly 130,000 clones; 80% to 90% are singletons. The sample in question was peripheral blood, obtained on day 0 of AZD1222 vaccination. The receptors were gathered from an adult in good health.

This clone occurred once. The chain employs TRBV18 and TRBJ2-1; TRBD2 matches 7 bases. Germline CDR1 and CDR2: KGHSH and LQKENI. V trimming: 3 bases; J trimming: 8 bases; junction bases outside the gene matches: 19. This CDR3 is built from 18 residues. The chain's CDR3 is CASSPRLGGRRTLDEQFF. The CDR3 region has the DNA TGTGCCAGCTCACCGCGCCTTGGCGGGAGAAGGACTTTAGATGAGCAGTTCTTC. The full variable domain, its missing parts supplied by reference TRBV18 and TRBJ2-1, is NAGVMQNPRHLVRRRGQEARLRCSPMKGHSHVYWYRQLPEEGLKFMVYLQKENIIDESGMPKERFSAEFPKEGPSILRIQQVVRGDSAAYFCASSPRLGGRRTLDEQFFGPGTRLTVL.

This clone was recorded only once. This chain connects TRBV6-5 to TRBJ1-1; no reliable D call. Per the germline V gene, CDR1 is MNHEY and CDR2 is SVGAGI. The CDR3 covers 13 residues. With 6 bases removed from V and 1 base from J, the gap between germline ends came to 9 bases. CDR3 in DNA: TGTGCCAGCAGGCCAGGATCGAACACTGAAGCTTTCTTT. This gives the protein CASRPGSNTEAFF.

V usage is TRBV5-4 and J usage is TRBJ1-2, with a possible D match to TRBD1 (5 bases). V was pared by 0 bases and J by 0 bases, with 9 bases between. The CDR3 loop spans 15 amino acids. Germline V lookup: CDR1 SGHNT, CDR2 YYREEE (reference sequence). CDR3 loop: CASSLGGDPNYGYTF. The CDR3 coding sequence is TGTGCCAGCAGCTTGGGGGGGGACCCTAACTATGGCTACACCTTC. The full variable domain, its missing parts supplied by reference TRBV5-4 and TRBJ1-2, is ETGVTQSPTHLIKTRGQQVTLRCSSQSGHNTVSWYQQALGQGPQFIFQYYREEENGRGNFPPRFSGLQFPNYSSELNVNALELDDSALYLCASSLGGDPNYGYTFGSGTRLTVV.

The rearrangement uses TRBV18 and TRBJ1-1; D may be TRBD1 (6 bases). The CDR3 consists of 14 residues. The ends were cut back, 3 bases at V and 5 bases at J, with 13 bases in the middle. From germline, CDR1 is KGHSH and CDR2 LQKENI. The CDR3 here is CASSPRAQGTEAFF. The CDR3 bases are TGTGCCAGCTCACCCAGAGCTCAGGGGACTGAAGCTTTCTTT.

The chain carries TRBV2 and TRBJ1-6; D not resolved. V lost 6 bases, J lost 6 bases, and 12 bases lay in between. The CDR3 is 14 amino acids. Per germline, CDR1 SNHLY and CDR2 FYNNEI. The CDR3 nucleotides are TGTGCCAGCAGAGGTTATGGAGGTAATTCACCCCTCCACTTT. Translated, it gives CASRGYGGNSPLHF.

The chain recombines TRBV4-3 with TRBJ2-7, with 14 bases matching TRBD2. This CDR3 has 17 amino acids. CDR1 and CDR2 from the germline V gene are LGHNA and YSLEER. J was trimmed by 6 bases and V by 2 bases; bases with no gene match: 9. The CDR3 sequence is CASSQRLAGGGDIEQYF. CDR3 in DNA: TGCGCCAGCAGCCAAAGACTAGCGGGAGGGGGGGACATCGAGCAGTACTTC.

This clone turned up a few times. This chain joins TRBV2 and TRBJ1-2; D not resolved. This CDR3 has 14 residues. The V gene's germline CDR1 is SNHLY and CDR2 FYNNEI. V gave up 10 bases and J gave up 4 bases, with 19 bases separating them. The CDR3 region is CATSPLTPLYGYTF. CDR3 in DNA: TGTGCCACCTCGCCCTTGACACCCCTCTATGGCTACACCTTC.

This sequence joins TRBV6-5 and TRBJ2-7, with D uncertain. Looked up from germline, CDR1 is MNHEY and CDR2 is SVGAGI. The CDR3 runs to 13 residues. The V end was cut by 4 bases, the J end by 4 bases, with 11 bases between. The DNA for the CDR3 is TGTGCCAGCAGTTCCCCCAATCATTACGAGCAGTACTTC. Residues: CASSSPNHYEQYF.

The CDR3 here is CASSRGSSTDTQYF. The CDR3 DNA is TGTGCCAGCAGCCGGGGATCTAGCACAGATACGCAGTATTTT. V and J are TRBV6-5 and TRBJ2-3, with a tentative D call TRBD2 (5 bases). The CDR3 sequence is 14 residues long. Trimming took off 6 bases at V and 0 bases at J, with 10 bases between the two ends. The V gene's germline CDR1 is MNHEY and CDR2 SVGAGI.

This clone has just one count. V usage is TRBV18 and J usage is TRBJ2-3, with 7 positions matching TRBD1. Germline CDR1 and CDR2: KGHSH and LQKENI. The CDR3 spans 16 residues. V shed 1 base, J shed 3 bases, and the junction held 7 bases outside the gene matches. CDR3 protein: CASSPLQGSRTDTQYF. The CDR3 bases are TGTGCCAGCTCACCACTACAGGGGTCTAGGACAGATACGCAGTATTTT.

The rearrangement links TRBV11-3 to TRBJ1-1, with D tentatively TRBD1 (5 bases). Trimming took 3 bases from V and 1 from J, leaving 15 bases between them. Per germline, CDR1 SGHNT and CDR2 YENEEA. The CDR3 extends over 16 amino acids. The CDR3 nucleotides are TGTGCCAGCAGCTTGCGGATTTGGGGACGGAACACTGAAGCTTTCTTT. Translated: CASSLRIWGRNTEAFF.

This clone has a single count. The chain has TRBV3-1 (or the pseudogene TRBV3-2) and TRBJ2-7, with D possibly being TRBD1 (6 bases). CDR3 size: 15 residues. V lost 5 bases to trimming and J lost 0 bases, with 14 bases between them. Germline V lookup: CDR1 LGHDT, CDR2 YNNKEL (reference sequence). The CDR3 DNA reads as TGTGCCAGCAGCATCCGGGACACCCTCTCCTACGAGCAGTACTTC. Protein sequence: CASSIRDTLSYEQYF.

The chain employs TRBV7-2 and TRBJ1-3, with D unclear. The V and J ends lost 2 bases and 0 bases respectively, with 11 bases between them. CDR3 length: 16 residues. CDR1 is SGHTA and CDR2 is FQGNSA in the germline V gene. CDR3 sequence: CASSLYDFSSGNTIYF. CDR3 DNA sequence: TGTGCCAGCAGCTTATACGACTTTAGCTCTGGAAACACCATATATTTT.

This chain uses TRBV27 with TRBJ1-5; the D is unclear. The CDR3 sequence is 13 residues long. Germline loops: CDR1 MNHEY, CDR2 SMNVEV (reference sequence). The germline V and J ends were trimmed by 2 bases and 7 bases, with 9 bases remaining between them. The CDR3 reads CASSLGEAQPQHF. CDR3 nucleotides: TGTGCCAGCAGTTTAGGGGAGGCCCAGCCCCAGCATTTT.

This clone was found once. The chain employs TRBV2 and TRBJ2-1; D uncertain. This CDR3 spans 14 amino acids. Deletions cut 3 bases from V and 7 bases from J, with 13 bases between. Per the germline V gene, CDR1 is SNHLY and CDR2 is FYNNEI. CDR3 bases: TGTGCCAGCAGTGAGTTGCGAGCAGAGAATGAGCAGTTCTTC. Protein: CASSELRAENEQFF.

The chain employs TRBV19 and TRBJ2-1; D might be TRBD1 (5 bases). This CDR3 has 12 amino acids. The germline V gene encodes CDR1 LNHDA and CDR2 SQIVND (reference sequence). Trimming pared 3 bases from V and 8 bases from J, leaving 8 bases between. CDR3 nucleotides: TGTGCCAGTAGTATCAACAGGTATGAGCAGTTCTTC. Protein: CASSINRYEQFF. Supplemented by reference TRBV19 and TRBJ2-1, the full variable domain reads DGGITQSPKYLFRKEGQNVTLSCEQNLNHDAMYWYRQDPGQGLRLIYYSQIVNDFQKGDIAEGYSVSREKKESFPLTVTSAQKNPTAFYLCASSINRYEQFFGPGTRLTVL.

The sample holds a few counts of this clone. The rearrangement joins TRBV7-2 to TRBJ2-3, with 8 bases fitting TRBD2. The germline CDR1 and CDR2 sequences are SGHTA and FQGNSA. The CDR3 is 14 amino acids. J was trimmed by 9 bases and V by 0 bases; bases with no gene match: 5. The CDR3 spells CASSLAGRGGTQYF. CDR3 nucleotides: TGTGCCAGCAGCTTAGCGGGACGGGGGGGGACGCAGTATTTT. Based on the CDR3 plus reference TRBV7-2 and TRBJ2-3, the full variable domain is GAGVSQSPSNKVTEKGKDVELRCDPISGHTALYWYRQSLGQGLEFLIYFQGNSAPDKSGLPSDRFSAERTGGSVSTLTIQRTQQEDSAVYLCASSLAGRGGTQYFGPGTRLTVL.

The chain is built from TRBV27 and TRBJ1-1; unclear D gene. V was pared by 8 bases and J by 1 base, with 17 bases between. From germline, CDR1 is MNHEY and CDR2 SMNVEV (reference sequence). The CDR3 totals 15 residues. The CDR3 DNA follows: TGTGCCAGCCGCGCAGAGGGCAGTCAGAACACTGAAGCTTTCTTT. It yields the protein CASRAEGSQNTEAFF.

The rearrangement joins TRBV5-1 to TRBJ1-1, with D perhaps matching TRBD1 (6 bases). The CDR3 is 14 residues long. Between the trimmed V and J ends, which lost 5 bases and 1 base, there was a span of 12 bases. CDR1 and CDR2 from the germline V gene are SGHRS and YFSETQ. The CDR3 region has the DNA TGCGCCAGCAGACCACAGGGTACGAACACTGAAGCTTTCTTT. Amino acid sequence: CASRPQGTNTEAFF.

The chain combines TRBV7-6 with TRBJ2-6; D possibly corresponds to TRBD2 (6 bases). This CDR3 region has 16 residues. Germline loops: CDR1 SGHVS, CDR2 FNYEAQ. With 5 bases removed from V and 0 bases from J, the gap between germline ends came to 11 bases. CDR3 nucleotide sequence: TGTGCCAGCAGCCAGGACTACCTCTCTGGGGCCAACGTCCTGACTTTC. Amino acid sequence: CASSQDYLSGANVLTF.

CDR3 sequence: CASSFGMPTGELFF. CDR3 nucleotides: TGTGCCAGCAGCTTCGGAATGCCCACCGGGGAGCTGTTTTTT. This chain connects TRBV5-6 to TRBJ2-2, with unresolved D. This CDR3 has 14 amino acids. V was shortened by 2 bases and J by 4 bases, with 9 bases between the two germline ends. CDR1 and CDR2 (germline): SGHDT, YYEEEE.

The chain is built from TRBV4-3 and TRBJ2-1, with TRBD1 as a possible D gene (5 bases). V was trimmed by 1 base and J by 5 bases, leaving 12 bases between them. The CDR3 loop spans 15 amino acids. CDR1 and CDR2 (germline): LGHNA, YSLEER. The CDR3 loop is CASSQADRRDNEQFF. The CDR3 bases are TGCGCCAGCAGCCAAGCCGATCGCAGGGACAATGAGCAGTTCTTC.

The chain recombines TRBV5-4 with TRBJ2-2, with 8 positions matching TRBD1. Losses at the gene ends were 4 bases for V and 2 bases for J; bases not matched to a gene: 4. CDR3 size: 15 residues. Germline V CDR1 and CDR2: SGHNT, YYREEE (reference sequence). The chain's CDR3 is CASSIGQGNTGELFF. DNA of the CDR3: TGTGCCAGCAGCATCGGACAGGGTAACACCGGGGAGCTGTTTTTT.

V gene TRBV18 combines with J gene TRBJ1-1, with 9 bases lining up with TRBD1. J lost 1 base, V lost 8 bases, and 8 bases had no gene match. The CDR3 has 15 amino acids. The germline V gene has CDR1 KGHSH and CDR2 LQKENI. The CDR3: CASHRQGVGNTEAFF. The CDR3 DNA sequence: TGTGCCAGCCACCGACAGGGGGTCGGGAACACTGAAGCTTTCTTT.

The chain links TRBV12-3 or TRBV12-4 to TRBJ2-7; D is perhaps TRBD1 (5 bases). V shed 2 bases and J shed 2 bases, with 7 bases lying between them. CDR3 length: 13 residues. The CDR3 DNA reads TGTGCCAGCAGTTTAACAGGAGCCTACGAGCAGTACTTC. Translating gives CASSLTGAYEQYF.

This clone appeared once. The rearrangement uses TRBV19 and TRBJ1-3; perhaps TRBD1 as D (6 bases). Germline V gives CDR1 LNHDA, CDR2 SQIVND (reference sequence). V lost 3 bases, J lost 5 bases, and 14 bases lay in between. The length of the CDR3 is 15 residues. The CDR3 here is CASSMGGRERNTIYF. The DNA for the CDR3 is TGTGCCAGTAGTATGGGGGGCAGGGAAAGAAACACCATATATTTT.

This chain joins TRBV4-3 and TRBJ1-2; D gene ambiguous. Germline values: CDR1 LGHNA, CDR2 YSLEER. Trimming removed 4 bases from V and 6 bases from J, with 9 bases in between. This CDR3 has 12 residues. The CDR3 region is CASSRTGHGYTF. Written as DNA, the CDR3 is TGCGCCAGCAGCCGGACCGGGCATGGCTACACCTTC.

The chain uses TRBV9 and TRBJ2-7; 7 nucleotides match TRBD2. The CDR3 length is 13 residues. V shed 3 bases, J shed 4 bases, and the junction held 4 bases outside the gene matches. The germline V gene encodes CDR1 SGDLS and CDR2 YYNGEE. CDR3 residues: CASSDGRSYEQYF. For the CDR3, the DNA is TGTGCCAGCAGCGACGGGAGGAGTTACGAGCAGTACTTC.

The rearrangement links TRBV27 to TRBJ1-5, with 7 bases matching TRBD1. CDR3 length: 15 amino acids. Germline CDR1 and CDR2: MNHEY and SMNVEV (reference sequence). Trimming removed 4 bases from V and 0 bases from J; junction bases left unmatched: 3. CDR3 DNA: TGTGCCAGCAGTTCAGCAGGGGGTAGCAATCAGCCCCAGCATTTT. Translated, it gives CASSSAGGSNQPQHF.

The chain employs TRBV18 and TRBJ1-1, with TRBD1 as a possible D gene (6 bases). Trimming cost V 6 bases and J 0 bases, with 11 bases left between them. The CDR3 runs 14 residues. Per the germline V gene, CDR1 is KGHSH and CDR2 is LQKENI. The CDR3 loop reads CASSKGQLNTEAFF. In DNA, the CDR3 is TGTGCCAGCTCTAAAGGACAGCTGAACACTGAAGCTTTCTTT.

The rearrangement joins TRBV2 to TRBJ1-6, with 8 bases lining up with TRBD1. The V and J ends lost 7 bases and 9 bases, in that order; junction bases with no gene match: 17. The CDR3 contains 17 residues. Germline V gene lookup returns CDR1 SNHLY and CDR2 FYNNEI. The CDR3 DNA reads TGTGCCAGCACCGAGGGCGGGCGGGCAGGGGGCAGTTCACCCCTCCACTTT. Residues: CASTEGGRAGGSSPLHF.